The 9 T cell receptor beta chains reported below all come from one sample, sequenced in a study of T cells in Graves' hyperthyroidism and ophthalmopathy. RNA transcripts provided the source from which TCR beta CDR3 regions were amplified. A set of HTBI primers served as the primers for a first-round RT-PCR of the TCR CDR3. MiXCR was run by TCRdb on the multiplex PCR reads, yielding one entry per CDR3 protein. The table shows around 260,000 distinct CDR3 sequences, with under 30% occurring only once. The sequenced material came from blood. The source is a man in his forties with Graves' hyperthyroidism that later progressed to Graves' ophthalmopathy.

CDR3 loop: CASSLAAGGPSYEQYF. The CDR3 nucleotides are TGTGCCAGCAGCTTAGCCGCGGGAGGGCCGAGCTACGAGCAGTACTTC. This chain connects TRBV7-2 to TRBJ2-7, with 9 positions matching TRBD2. Germline assignment: CDR1 SGHTA and CDR2 FQGNSA. V dropped 0 bases and J dropped 3; count of bases not matched to a gene: 6. This CDR3 contains 16 residues.

CDR3 nucleotide sequence: TGTGCCAGCAGTTTTACTAGCGCGAACACCGGGGAGCTGTTTTTT. Its translation is CASSFTSANTGELFF. V usage is TRBV12-3 or TRBV12-4 and J usage is TRBJ2-2; 7 nucleotides match TRBD2. The CDR3 runs 15 residues. V lost 3 bases, J lost 0 bases, and 1 base stayed unmatched.

This clonotype was detected a few times. V usage is TRBV2 and J usage is TRBJ1-6; D gene ambiguous. CDR1 is SNHLY and CDR2 is FYNNEI in the germline V gene. The length of the CDR3 is 13 residues. The germline V and J ends were trimmed by 5 bases and 10 bases, with 12 bases remaining between them. The CDR3 nucleotides are TGTGCCAGCAGTCCACCTATAGGGTCACCCCTCCACTTT. It encodes CASSPPIGSPLHF. The full variable domain, with the rest looked up from reference TRBV2 and TRBJ1-6, is EPEVTQTPSHQVTQMGQEVILRCVPISNHLYFYWYRQILGQKVEFLVSFYNNEISEKSEIFDDQFSVERPDGSNFTLKIRSTKLEDSAMYFCASSPPIGSPLHFGNGTRLTVT.

V gene TRBV28 combines with J gene TRBJ2-7, with no clear D. Trimming removed 7 bases at V and 6 bases at J, with 13 bases between. CDR1 and CDR2 (germline): MDHEN, SYDVKM. The CDR3 contains 12 residues. This CDR3 is CASISSVAEQYF. As DNA, the CDR3 is TGTGCCAGCATCTCCTCCGTCGCCGAGCAGTACTTC.

This clonotype was counted at least ten times. The chain recombines TRBV2 with TRBJ2-5; 10 positions match TRBD1. Losses at the gene ends were 7 bases for V and 5 bases for J; bases not matched to a gene: 4. This CDR3 spans 13 amino acids. CDR1 and CDR2 (germline): SNHLY, FYNNEI. The CDR3 DNA reads TGTGCCAGCATTGGGGACAGGGGTGAGACCCAGTACTTC. This codes for CASIGDRGETQYF.

This chain uses TRBV11-2 with TRBJ2-7; 7 nucleotides match TRBD1. The V and J ends lost 1 base and 1 base, in that order; junction bases with no gene match: 4. The germline V gene encodes CDR1 SGHAT and CDR2 FQNNGV. CDR3 size: 15 residues. The CDR3 nucleotides are TGTGCCAGCAGCTTAGGACAGGGAGTTTCCTACGAGCAGTACTTC. It translates to CASSLGQGVSYEQYF.

This clonotype was seen only a few times. V gene TRBV10-3 combines with J gene TRBJ2-5, with D maybe TRBD1 (5 bases). Germline CDR1 ENHRY, CDR2 SYGVKD. The V gene lost 6 bases and the J gene lost 2 bases, with 22 bases spanning the gap. This CDR3 is built from 17 residues. The CDR3 spells CAIRARKKKTEQETQYF. In nucleotides, the CDR3 is TGTGCCATCAGAGCCCGAAAGAAAAAGACAGAACAAGAGACCCAGTACTTC.

This clonotype was recorded at least ten times. The chain is built from TRBV11-3 and TRBJ1-1; D possibly corresponds to TRBD1 (6 bases). V gave up 6 bases and J gave up 1 base, with 12 bases separating them. CDR1 and CDR2 (germline): SGHNT, YENEEA. CDR3 size: 14 residues. Here the CDR3 reads CASRKRGANTEAFF. In DNA form, the CDR3 reads TGTGCCAGCAGGAAAAGGGGGGCGAACACTGAAGCTTTCTTT.

The CDR3 protein is CASSPTGGTEAFF. In nucleotides, the CDR3 is TGTGCCAGCAGTCCTACAGGGGGCACTGAAGCTTTCTTT. The chain links TRBV7-9 to TRBJ1-1, with 8 bases lining up with TRBD1. Germline loops: CDR1 SEHNR, CDR2 FQNEAQ (reference sequence). With V trimmed by 6 bases and J by 4 bases, 4 bases remained unmatched. This CDR3 region has 13 residues.